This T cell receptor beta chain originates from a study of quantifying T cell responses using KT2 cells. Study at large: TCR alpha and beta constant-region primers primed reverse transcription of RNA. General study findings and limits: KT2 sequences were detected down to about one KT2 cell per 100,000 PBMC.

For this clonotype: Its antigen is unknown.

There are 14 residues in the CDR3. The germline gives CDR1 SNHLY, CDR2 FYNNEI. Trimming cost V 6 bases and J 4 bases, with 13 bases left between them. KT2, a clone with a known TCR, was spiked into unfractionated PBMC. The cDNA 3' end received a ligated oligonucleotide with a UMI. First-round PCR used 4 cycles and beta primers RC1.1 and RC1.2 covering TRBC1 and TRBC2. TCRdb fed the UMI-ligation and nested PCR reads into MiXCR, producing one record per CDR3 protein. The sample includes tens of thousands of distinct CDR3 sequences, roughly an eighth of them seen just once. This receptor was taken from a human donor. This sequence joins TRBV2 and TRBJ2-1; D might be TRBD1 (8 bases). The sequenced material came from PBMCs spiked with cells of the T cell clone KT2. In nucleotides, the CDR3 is TGTGCCAGCAGAAACAGGGGGGGGTACAATGAGCAGTTCTTC. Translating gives CASRNRGGYNEQFF.